This T cell receptor (beta chain) was sequenced in a study of Tregs in tolerant kidney transplant recipients. Study-level results: Validation in larger populations is needed because few patients were studied.

As concerns this clone: Antigen specificity is unknown.

Method: immunoSEQ multiplex PCR; TCRdb's copy keeps in-frame clones and lacks some. This table holds fewer than 150,000 clones, 92% found once. V trimming: 2 bases; J trimming: 1 base; junction bases outside the gene matches: 2. Per germline, CDR1 SGHAT and CDR2 FQNNGV. The CDR3 length is 15 residues. Thawed PBMCs were FACS-sorted into unstimulated CD4+CD25+CD127- regulatory T cells, CD4+CD25- non-regulatory cells, CD4 and CD8 cells. The material sequenced was CD4+ T cells from blood. The rearrangement uses TRBV11-2 and TRBJ2-5, with 9 bases fitting TRBD1. This TCR came from a human donor in good health. The CDR3 nucleotides are TGTGCCAGCAGCTTAACGACAGGGGGCCAAGAGACCCAGTACTTC. This gives the protein CASSLTTGGQETQYF. The whole variable domain, remainder taken from reference TRBV11-2 and TRBJ2-5, is EAGVAQSPRYKIIEKRQSVAFWCNPISGHATLYWYQQILGQGPKLLIQFQNNGVVDDSQLPKDRFSAERLKGVDSTLKIQPAKLEDSAVYLCASSLTTGGQETQYFGPGTRLLVL.